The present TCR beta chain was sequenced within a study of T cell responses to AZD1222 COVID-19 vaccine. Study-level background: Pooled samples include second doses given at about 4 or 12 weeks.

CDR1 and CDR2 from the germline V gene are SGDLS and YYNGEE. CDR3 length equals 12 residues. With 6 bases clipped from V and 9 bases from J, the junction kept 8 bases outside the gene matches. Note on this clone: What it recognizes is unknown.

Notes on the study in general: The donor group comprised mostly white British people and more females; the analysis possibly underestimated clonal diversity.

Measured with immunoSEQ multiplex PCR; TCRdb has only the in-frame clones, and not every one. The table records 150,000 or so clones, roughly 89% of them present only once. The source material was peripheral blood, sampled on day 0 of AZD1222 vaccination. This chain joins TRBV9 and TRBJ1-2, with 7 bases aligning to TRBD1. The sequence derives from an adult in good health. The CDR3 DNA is TGTGCCAGCACCCAGGGGGGAGAACGCTACACCTTC. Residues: CASTQGGERYTF.